A single sample is the source of the 28 T cell receptor beta chains below, sequenced in a study of T cell responses to AZD1222 COVID-19 vaccine. Using immunoSEQ multiplex PCR, the repertoire was profiled, and TCRdb retains in-frame clones only, with some absent. The sample includes around 31,000 clones, approximately 93% seen only once; the top ten take about 50%. Sample: peripheral blood, taken on day 0 of AZD1222 vaccination. All receptors come from an adult in good health.

CDR3 region: CASRRQGAGETQYF. DNA for the CDR3: TGTGCCAGCAGAAGACAGGGGGCGGGAGAGACCCAGTACTTC. The chain recombines TRBV3-1 (or the pseudogene TRBV3-2) with TRBJ2-5; 10 bases match TRBD1. CDR1 is LGHDT and CDR2 is YNNKEL in the germline V gene (reference sequence). The junction had 5 bases not matched to a gene; V was cut back by 6 bases and J by 4 bases. The CDR3 consists of 14 residues.

This clone was found once. The chain couples TRBV19 to TRBJ1-5, with D unresolved. Germline assignment: CDR1 LNHDA and CDR2 SQIVND (reference sequence). There are 18 residues in the CDR3. V lost 5 bases and J 0 bases, leaving 20 bases between the germline ends. This chain's CDR3 is CASSGQTTLTYSNQPQHF. The CDR3 DNA follows: TGTGCCAGTAGTGGGCAGACTACTCTTACTTATAGCAATCAGCCCCAGCATTTT. Filled out from reference TRBV19 and TRBJ1-5, the complete variable domain reads DGGITQSPKYLFRKEGQNVTLSCEQNLNHDAMYWYRQDPGQGLRLIYYSQIVNDFQKGDIAEGYSVSREKKESFPLTVTSAQKNPTAFYLCASSGQTTLTYSNQPQHFGDGTRLSIL.

This clone was seen a few times. The chain carries TRBV4-1 and TRBJ2-1, with D maybe TRBD2 (6 bases). Trimming shortened V by 6 bases and J by 0 bases, and 12 bases separated the two germline ends. CDR1 and CDR2 from the germline V gene are MGHRA and YSYEKL. The CDR3 is 15 amino acids. CDR3 DNA sequence: TGCGCCAGCAGTCCTAGCGCAAACTCCTACAATGAGCAGTTCTTC. Protein: CASSPSANSYNEQFF.

V usage is TRBV28 and J usage is TRBJ1-1, with TRBD1 identical over 8 bases. This CDR3 is 17 amino acids long. V dropped 5 bases and J dropped 10; count of bases not matched to a gene: 21. CDR1 and CDR2 (germline): MDHEN, SYDVKM. This CDR3 reads CASSPGGAGGRLVLAFF. As DNA, the CDR3 is TGTGCCAGCAGTCCCGGGGGGGCAGGGGGCCGGTTAGTGTTAGCTTTCTTT.

This chain uses TRBV6-6 with TRBJ2-6; D unresolved. The CDR3 is made up of 15 amino acids. Trimming pared 6 bases from V and 2 bases from J, leaving 11 bases between. Germline-derived CDR1 and CDR2 are MNHNY and SVGAGI (reference sequence). CDR3 nucleotides: TGTGCCAGCAGCTACCGGACGCCTGGGGCCAACGTCCTGACTTTC. This sequence encodes CASSYRTPGANVLTF.

The rearrangement links TRBV5-5 to TRBJ2-1; D remains unclear. This CDR3 is built from 13 residues. Germline lookup yields CDR1 SGHKS and CDR2 YYEKEE (reference sequence). V lost 2 bases and J lost 5, with 8 bases in between. CDR3: CASSFGPHNEQFF. DNA of the CDR3: TGTGCCAGCAGCTTCGGGCCTCACAATGAGCAGTTCTTC.

This clone was observed a single time. V gene TRBV4-2 combines with J gene TRBJ2-3, with unresolved D. V lost 4 bases and J lost 4, with 9 bases in between. Germline assignment: CDR1 LGHNA and CDR2 YNFKEQ. CDR3 size: 13 residues. The CDR3 spells CASSREAPDTQYF. CDR3 bases: TGTGCCAGCAGCCGTGAGGCCCCAGATACGCAGTATTTT.

The DNA for the CDR3 is TGTGCCAGTAGTATTGGGTCCTACAATCAGCCCCAGCATTTT. It encodes CASSIGSYNQPQHF. The V and J genes are TRBV19 and TRBJ1-5; D is unclear. Per germline, CDR1 LNHDA and CDR2 SQIVND (reference sequence). This CDR3 is built from 14 residues. V lost 3 bases and J 3 bases, leaving 9 bases between the germline ends.

This sequence joins TRBV9 and TRBJ1-2, with 7 bases identical to TRBD1. Germline V gene data show CDR1 as SGDLS and CDR2 as YYNGEE. This CDR3 is 16 amino acids long. Trimming removed 4 bases from V and 0 bases from J; junction bases left unmatched: 9. CDR3 DNA sequence: TGTGCCAGCAGCTTAACAGGGGATTCCCCTAACTATGGCTACACCTTC. Translation: CASSLTGDSPNYGYTF.

The chain joins TRBV11-3 to TRBJ2-2; no clear D. Between the trimmed V and J ends, which lost 5 bases and 7 bases, there was a span of 11 bases. This CDR3 is built from 13 residues. The germline gives CDR1 SGHNT, CDR2 YENEEA. CDR3 in DNA: TGTGCCAGCAGCCGCGACATCGTCGGGGAGCTGTTTTTT. Translation: CASSRDIVGELFF.

The CDR3 sequence is CASSQVHGGANSGNTIYF. In nucleotides, the CDR3 is TGCGCCAGCAGCCAAGTTCATGGAGGGGCCAACTCTGGAAACACCATATATTTT. The chain combines TRBV4-1 with TRBJ1-3; D possibly corresponds to TRBD1 (5 bases). CDR3 length equals 18 residues. CDR1 MGHRA and CDR2 YSYEKL come from the germline V gene. V lost 1 base to trimming and J lost 0 bases, with 16 bases between them.

The chain combines TRBV5-1 with TRBJ2-5, with a tentative D call TRBD1 (5 bases). Germline V gives CDR1 SGHRS, CDR2 YFSETQ. Trimming pared 1 base from V and 2 bases from J, leaving 12 bases between. The CDR3 length is 15 residues. In DNA, the CDR3 is TGCGCCAGCAGCTTGAGTACAGGACCTCAAGAGACCCAGTACTTC. It encodes CASSLSTGPQETQYF.

The rearrangement links TRBV7-9 to TRBJ2-7; no firm D call. Trimming cost V 4 bases and J 0 bases, with 13 bases left between them. The germline V gene has CDR1 SEHNR and CDR2 FQNEAQ (reference sequence). The CDR3 runs to 15 residues. The CDR3 DNA reads TGTGCCAGCAGCTCCACTCGGACGGGCTCCTACGAGCAGTACTTC. This codes for CASSSTRTGSYEQYF. The whole variable domain, filled in from reference TRBV7-9 and TRBJ2-7, reads DTGVSQNPRHKITKRGQNVTFRCDPISEHNRLYWYRQTLGQGPEFLTYFQNEAQLEKSRLLSDRFSAERPKGSFSTLEIQRTEQGDSAMYLCASSSTRTGSYEQYFGPGTRLTVT.

The sample holds a few counts of this clone. The J gene is TRBJ2-3, the V gene TRBV10-3, with D perhaps matching TRBD2 (6 bases). V gave up 7 bases and J gave up 2 bases, with 10 bases separating them. The germline V gene has CDR1 ENHRY and CDR2 SYGVKD. This CDR3 spans 13 amino acids. CDR3 DNA: TGTGCCATCATGGAGGGGAACACAGATACGCAGTATTTT. It yields the protein CAIMEGNTDTQYF.

The rearrangement joins TRBV5-4 to TRBJ2-1; D may be TRBD2 (6 bases). Germline V lookup: CDR1 SGHNT, CDR2 YYREEE (reference sequence). V was trimmed by 4 bases and J by 2 bases, leaving 13 bases between them. The CDR3 is 15 amino acids. This CDR3 reads CASSGRDSAYNEQFF. Here the CDR3 DNA reads TGTGCCAGCAGCGGCCGGGACTCTGCCTACAATGAGCAGTTCTTC.

The chain employs TRBV4-1 and TRBJ1-2; maybe TRBD1 (6 bases). The CDR3 is made up of 14 amino acids. Germline V gene lookup returns CDR1 MGHRA and CDR2 YSYEKL. The ends were cut back, 4 bases at V and 7 bases at J, with 16 bases in the middle. DNA of the CDR3: TGCGCCAGCAGCCCAGAGGGGGGGCCTTCTGGCTACACCTTC. Protein sequence: CASSPEGGPSGYTF.

The V and J genes are TRBV6-2 or TRBV6-3 and TRBJ1-1, with D perhaps matching TRBD1 (5 bases). Germline V gene data show CDR1 as MNHEY and CDR2 as SVGEGT. The ends were cut back, 2 bases at V and 9 bases at J, with 13 bases in the middle. The CDR3 sequence is 13 residues long. The CDR3 spells CASSYGGRDQAFF. In nucleotides, the CDR3 is TGTGCCAGCAGTTACGGGGGGAGGGATCAAGCTTTCTTT.

This chain links TRBV5-6 with TRBJ1-6; 7 positions agree with TRBD1. Germline CDR1 and CDR2: SGHDT and YYEEEE. The ends lost 5 bases at V and 9 bases at J; junction bases unmatched: 11. The CDR3 sequence is 15 residues long. The CDR3 DNA sequence: TGTGCCAGCAGGGCCGTAAACAGGGGTGGTTCACCCCTCCACTTT. Its protein product is CASRAVNRGGSPLHF.

The gene calls are TRBV14 and TRBJ1-6; D is perhaps TRBD1 (5 bases). Germline V gene data show CDR1 as SGHDN and CDR2 as FVKESK. The germline V and J ends were trimmed by 4 bases and 1 base, with 14 bases remaining between them. The CDR3 covers 17 residues. CDR3 sequence reads: CASSPMGVRSYNSPLHF. The CDR3 DNA sequence: TGTGCCAGCAGCCCCATGGGGGTTCGGTCCTATAATTCACCCCTCCACTTT.

The chain combines TRBV4-1 with TRBJ2-3, with 7 nucleotides matching TRBD1. Germline lookup yields CDR1 MGHRA and CDR2 YSYEKL. The CDR3 totals 13 residues. Trimming removed 3 bases from V and 6 bases from J; junction bases left unmatched: 3. CDR3 nucleotides: TGCGCCAGCAGCCAGACAGGGTCCGATACGCAGTATTTT. Translation: CASSQTGSDTQYF.

The chain links TRBV9 to TRBJ2-1; TRBD2 matches 14 bases. V dropped 0 bases and J dropped 3; count of bases not matched to a gene: 2. Germline CDR1 SGDLS, CDR2 YYNGEE. The CDR3 is made up of 17 amino acids. The CDR3 protein is CASSVGLAGGHYNEQFF. Here the CDR3 DNA reads TGTGCCAGCAGCGTAGGACTAGCGGGGGGGCACTACAATGAGCAGTTCTTC.

The V gene is TRBV5-1, the J gene TRBJ1-2, with unresolved D. The CDR3 has 15 amino acids. V dropped 0 bases and J dropped 0 bases, with 9 bases sitting between them. The germline gives CDR1 SGHRS, CDR2 YFSETQ. In DNA form, the CDR3 reads TGCGCCAGCAGCTTGGCTGGGGAGGCTAACTATGGCTACACCTTC. It translates to CASSLAGEANYGYTF.

This clone was seen once. The chain combines TRBV5-4 with TRBJ2-5; D is possibly TRBD2 (7 bases). There are 16 residues in the CDR3. Trimming cost V 3 bases and J 4 bases, with 19 bases left between them. The germline V gene encodes CDR1 SGHNT and CDR2 YYREEE (reference sequence). CDR3 DNA: TGTGCCAGCAGCTCTGGGGGGGCCTATGGAGGAGAGACCCAGTACTTC. Translating gives CASSSGGAYGGETQYF.

This chain links TRBV4-1 with TRBJ2-5; TRBD2 matches 12 bases. Germline V gene lookup returns CDR1 MGHRA and CDR2 YSYEKL. V gave up 0 bases and J gave up 5 bases; unmatched junction bases: 4. CDR3 length: 16 amino acids. CDR3 sequence: CASSQDETSGGETQYF. DNA for the CDR3: TGCGCCAGCAGCCAAGATGAGACTAGCGGGGGTGAGACCCAGTACTTC.

J is TRBJ1-1 and V is TRBV9; D might be TRBD1 (6 bases). Germline V lookup: CDR1 SGDLS, CDR2 YYNGEE. The ends were cut back, 3 bases at V and 4 bases at J, with 19 bases in the middle. The CDR3 runs to 16 residues. The CDR3 protein is CASSALTGSGGTEAFF. CDR3 coding DNA: TGTGCCAGCAGCGCTTTGACAGGCTCCGGGGGCACTGAAGCTTTCTTT.

The rearrangement uses TRBV3-1 (or the pseudogene TRBV3-2) and TRBJ1-5; 7 nucleotides agree with TRBD1. V shed 3 bases and J 6 bases; nucleotides not matched to a gene: 5. Looked up from germline, CDR1 is LGHDT and CDR2 is YNNKEL (reference sequence). This CDR3 is built from 14 residues. The CDR3 protein is CASSQTGMAQPQHF. Here the CDR3 DNA reads TGTGCCAGCAGCCAGACAGGGATGGCTCAGCCCCAGCATTTT.

The rearrangement links TRBV12-3 or TRBV12-4 to TRBJ1-2, with a possible D match to TRBD1 (5 bases). The CDR3 extends over 12 amino acids. Between the trimmed V and J ends, which lost 5 bases and 4 bases, there was a span of 8 bases. This CDR3 reads CASSDSPYGYTF. The DNA of the CDR3 is TGTGCCAGCAGTGACAGTCCCTATGGCTACACCTTC.

CDR3 sequence (DNA): TGTGCCACCAGAGCCGGACGGGATAATTCACCCCTCCACTTT. It specifies CATRAGRDNSPLHF. The chain links TRBV24-1 to TRBJ1-6; D not resolved. The V gene's germline CDR1 is KGHDR and CDR2 SFDVKD. This CDR3 contains 14 residues. The V and J ends lost 7 bases and 5 bases respectively, with 11 bases between them.